This paragraph reports one T cell receptor (beta chain). These data belong to a study of blood T cell repertoires in COVID-19. Study-wide context: Material from acute and convalescent COVID-19 was sourced from the United States, Italy and Spain. Nucleic acid was either cDNA or gDNA, and it came from T cells, B-cell-depleted T cells, or PBMCs.

The method was immunoSEQ multiplex PCR; TCRdb's version includes in-frame clones alone and lacks a portion of them. The sample gives fewer than 250,000 clones, approximately 90% of which show up once; roughly 10% is in the top ten. One Seattle source followed patients from active infection through their disease course. Sequenced input: peripheral blood. The receptor comes from a man aged 50 to 59 with COVID-19, enrolled during active disease.

The CDR3 spells CASTRDGSSYNEQFF. The CDR3 DNA is TGTGCCAGCACTAGGGACGGGAGCTCCTACAATGAGCAGTTCTTC. V and J are TRBV7-2 and TRBJ2-1, with D maybe TRBD2 (6 bases). CDR1 is SGHTA, CDR2 FQGNSA, per germline. The CDR3 covers 15 residues. Trimming pared 7 bases from V and 0 bases from J, leaving 13 bases between.